Shown below are 18 T cell receptor beta chains from a single sample sequenced in a study of T cells in severe cutaneous drug reactions. Libraries were made by iRepertoire multiplex PCR with TCR subtype-specific primers for bulk and single-cell sequencing. TCRdb reprocessed the multiplex PCR reads and reports one entry per CDR3 protein, with no DNA. This listing includes some 9,900 distinct CDR3 sequences. Carbamazepine had induced Stevens-Johnson syndrome or toxic epidermal necrolysis in the sequenced donors. The source material was cells from a skin blister. Receptors originate from a human donor with Stevens-Johnson syndrome, a severe cutaneous drug reaction.

The chain has TRBV29-1 and TRBJ2-7. The CDR3 loop spans 13 amino acids. In germline, CDR1 is SQVTM, CDR2 ANQGSEA. CDR3 sequence: CSVEDPTSYEQYF.

The V and J genes are TRBV29-1 and TRBJ1-1; TCRdb lists TRBD1, though no DNA is available to test this call. Germline assignment: CDR1 SQVTM and CDR2 ANQGSEA. The CDR3 has 12 residues. CDR3 protein: CSVEDRGTQAFF.

The chain joins TRBV29-1 to TRBJ2-1; the D gene TCRdb calls, TRBD2, cannot be checked with no DNA. The CDR3 runs 15 residues. Germline CDR1 and CDR2: SQVTM and ANQGSEA. This CDR3 reads CSVVRLAGYYNEQFF.

The chain combines TRBV20-1 with TRBJ1-6. Germline V gene lookup returns CDR1 DFQATT and CDR2 SNEGSKA (reference sequence). CDR3 length equals 15 residues. The CDR3 sequence is CSARGSMEYNSPLHF.

J is TRBJ1-1 and V is TRBV20-1. Germline loops: CDR1 DFQATT, CDR2 SNEGSKA (reference sequence). CDR3 length equals 15 residues. The CDR3 region is CSARDLHREDTEAFF.

The J gene is TRBJ1-6, the V gene TRBV20-1; TCRdb lists TRBD1, though no DNA is available to test this call. The CDR3 consists of 13 residues. Per germline, CDR1 DFQATT and CDR2 SNEGSKA (reference sequence). CDR3 protein: CSATGRNNSPLHF.

Judged by frequency, this clonotype is medium-sized (0.01 to 0.1%). V usage is TRBV20-1 and J usage is TRBJ2-7; TCRdb lists TRBD1, though no DNA is available to test this call. This CDR3 region has 15 residues. The germline CDR1 and CDR2 sequences are DFQATT and SNEGSKA (reference sequence). CDR3 protein: CSARAGERELYEQYF.

The chain recombines TRBV20-1 with TRBJ1-2. Germline CDR1 DFQATT, CDR2 SNEGSKA (reference sequence). The CDR3 sequence is 14 residues long. CDR3 protein: CSARPHRRNYGYTF.

The CDR3 sequence is CSVDGRGTDFYNEQFF. The chain couples TRBV29-1 to TRBJ2-1; lacking DNA, the TRBD1 call made by TCRdb goes unchecked. Germline V lookup: CDR1 SQVTM, CDR2 ANQGSEA. The CDR3 is made up of 16 amino acids.

CDR3 protein: CSATQGDYNEQFF. The chain uses TRBV20-1 and TRBJ2-1; the TCRdb call, TRBD1, lacks DNA for checking. The CDR3 runs 13 residues. The germline CDR1 and CDR2 sequences are DFQATT and SNEGSKA (reference sequence).

J is TRBJ1-6 and V is TRBV20-1. The CDR3 totals 18 residues. CDR1 is DFQATT, CDR2 SNEGSKA, per germline (reference sequence). The CDR3 spells CSARDRADTKLYNSPLHF.

The rearrangement uses TRBV20-1 and TRBJ1-1; no DNA is available, so the TRBD1 call from TCRdb remains unchecked. The CDR3 has 12 amino acids. Per germline, CDR1 DFQATT and CDR2 SNEGSKA (reference sequence). The CDR3 spells CSARQGNTEAFF.

This CDR3 is CSARSGQGLETQYF. V usage is TRBV20-1 and J usage is TRBJ2-5; with no DNA, the TCRdb D assignment of TRBD1 cannot be verified. This CDR3 region has 14 residues. The germline gives CDR1 DFQATT, CDR2 SNEGSKA (reference sequence).

CDR3 sequence reads: CSATRTGIPYEQYF. The chain uses TRBV20-1 and TRBJ2-7; lacking DNA, the TRBD1 call made by TCRdb goes unchecked. Germline values: CDR1 DFQATT, CDR2 SNEGSKA (reference sequence). This CDR3 has 14 residues.

The V call is TRBV29-1, the J call TRBJ1-2; the D call of TRBD1 rests on TCRdb alone, since no DNA is present to check it. The CDR3 sequence is 13 residues long. Per germline, CDR1 SQVTM and CDR2 ANQGSEA. CDR3 protein: CSIQTGLGYGYTF.

V and J are TRBV29-1 and TRBJ2-7; the TCRdb call, TRBD2, lacks DNA for checking. The CDR3 totals 13 residues. Germline values: CDR1 SQVTM, CDR2 ANQGSEA. The CDR3 here is CSASGRAQIEQYF.

The chain is built from TRBV4-1 and TRBJ1-6; the TCRdb D gene call, TRBD1, has no DNA to confirm it. Germline lookup yields CDR1 MGHRA and CDR2 YSYEKL. The CDR3 is made up of 18 amino acids. CDR3 in amino acids: CASSPWTDRSSYNSPLHF.

Measured by frequency, this clonotype is medium-sized. This chain links TRBV20-1 with TRBJ2-3; lacking DNA, the TRBD2 call made by TCRdb goes unchecked. The CDR3 contains 14 residues. Germline V gene data show CDR1 as DFQATT and CDR2 as SNEGSKA (reference sequence). The CDR3 here is CSASPTGLLDTQYF.